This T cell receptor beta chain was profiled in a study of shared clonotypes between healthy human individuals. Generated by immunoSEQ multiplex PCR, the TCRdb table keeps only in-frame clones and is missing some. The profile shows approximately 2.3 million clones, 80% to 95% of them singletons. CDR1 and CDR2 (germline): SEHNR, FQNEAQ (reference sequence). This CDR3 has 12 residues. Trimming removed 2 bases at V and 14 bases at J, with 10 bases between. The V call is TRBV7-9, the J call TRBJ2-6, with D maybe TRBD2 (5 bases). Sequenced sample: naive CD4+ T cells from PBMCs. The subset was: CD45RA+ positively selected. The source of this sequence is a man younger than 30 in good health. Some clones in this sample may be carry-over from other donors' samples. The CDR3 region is CASSLLWEILTF. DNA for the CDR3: TGTGCCAGCAGCTTATTGTGGGAGATCCTGACTTTC.